Given below is one TCR beta chain in context. The data derive from a study of blood T cell repertoires in COVID-19. Study as a whole: In each case, the material was cDNA or gDNA derived from T cells, B-cell-depleted T cells, or PBMCs.

Using immunoSEQ multiplex PCR, the repertoire was profiled, and TCRdb retains in-frame clones only, with some absent. Of 190,000 or so clones in the sample, around 83% were seen once. J lost 6 bases, V lost 5 bases, and 16 bases had no gene match. The CDR3 loop spans 17 amino acids. The germline gives CDR1 LNHDA, CDR2 SQIVND (reference sequence). This sequence joins TRBV19 and TRBJ1-1, with 9 nucleotides matching TRBD1. The sequence derives from a woman aged 25 to 39 with active or convalescent COVID-19. The specimen was peripheral blood. The CDR3 sequence is CASSLFGTGYGTAEAFF. The CDR3 DNA reads as TGTGCCAGTAGTTTGTTCGGGACAGGGTATGGTACCGCTGAAGCTTTCTTT.